This TCR beta chain was recovered during a study of cytomegalovirus exposure and HLA in healthy donors. Across the whole study: The approximately 120 validation repertoires used the same platform as the approximately 670 first-cohort repertoires, a later analysis reported.

Concerning this clone: As yet, its antigen is unknown.

The protocol was immunoSEQ multiplex PCR, while the TCRdb copy is restricted to in-frame clones and leaves out a portion. The sample consists of approximately 220,000 clones, just over 90% of them appearing once. This CDR3 region has 16 residues. The trim removed 4 bases at V and 4 bases at J, leaving 10 bases unmatched. Per germline, CDR1 SGHRS and CDR2 YFSETQ. Study-wide findings and caveats: The tendency of first-cohort TCR clusters to co-occur in the roughly 130 validation repertoires was the finding of a later analysis.

This receptor was taken from a woman aged 18-29 years in good health and CMV-seronegative. Sequencing used PBMCs. The chain combines TRBV5-1 with TRBJ2-3; 9 bases fit TRBD2. The CDR3 loop is CASSLELAGGSDTQYF. The CDR3 nucleotides read TGCGCCAGCAGCCTCGAACTAGCGGGTGGGTCAGATACGCAGTATTTT.